These 31 T cell receptor beta chains came from one sample sequenced in a study of human T cells and chemical hapten exposure (TCRdb year 2021). Library construction relied on RACE. For sequencing, a NextSeq 500 was employed. The public sequencing data were trimmed at Q25 with fastp and processed into clonotypes with MiXCR by TCRdb, which kept only in-frame beta chains. Rows are unified per CDR3 protein, each entry keeping the most common DNA and genes. Present in this sample are a few hundred thousand distinct CDR3 sequences, approximately 5.8% of which were seen just once. About 7.7% of the sample rests with the top ten. The time point label on this specimen signifies: pre-sensitization, week 0. The treatment or condition label corresponds to: therapeutic diphenylcyclopropenone sensitization with weekly scalp DPC. The sample in question was whole blood, obtained in connection with sensitization to the hapten diphenylcyclopropenone (DPC). Receptors were obtained from a woman aged 18-30 years with alopecia areata. Some clones in this sample may be carry-over from other donors' samples.

This clonotype occurred a few times. The chain is built from TRBV2 and TRBJ1-5; D remains unclear. Trimming stripped 6 bases from V and 9 bases from J, with 12 bases between. Germline V gene data show CDR1 as SNHLY and CDR2 as FYNNEI. The CDR3 sequence is 12 residues long. CDR3 bases: TGTGCCAGCAGGGCAACGGATGGGCCCCAGCATTTT. Its protein is CASRATDGPQHF.

This clonotype turned up a few times. CDR3 sequence: CASSFSSGAYEQYF. Written as DNA, the CDR3 is TGTGCCAGCAGCTTCTCCAGCGGGGCCTACGAGCAGTACTTC. The rearrangement links TRBV7-9 to TRBJ2-7, with TRBD2 identical over 7 bases. J lost 2 bases, V lost 3 bases, and 4 bases had no gene match. This CDR3 region has 14 residues. Germline values: CDR1 SEHNR, CDR2 FQNEAQ (reference sequence).

This chain connects TRBV5-5 to TRBJ1-1; the match to TRBD1 covers 9 bases. The CDR3 is 15 amino acids. J was trimmed by 4 bases and V by 5 bases; bases with no gene match: 9. Germline V CDR1 and CDR2: SGHKS, YYEKEE (reference sequence). The CDR3 nucleotides read TGTGCCAGCAGAGAAGGGACAGGGTCGGGCACTGAAGCTTTCTTT. Translated, it gives CASREGTGSGTEAFF. Looking up the rest from reference TRBV5-5 and TRBJ1-1 gives the full variable domain: DAGVTQSPTHLIKTRGQQVTLRCSPISGHKSVSWYQQVLGQGPQFIFQYYEKEERGRGNFPDRFSARQFPNYSSELNVNALLLGDSALYLCASREGTGSGTEAFFGQGTRLTVV.

This sequence joins TRBV7-8 and TRBJ2-5; D perhaps matches TRBD1 (5 bases). V lost 0 bases, J lost 4 bases, and 12 bases lay in between. Germline V CDR1 and CDR2: SGHVS, FQNEAQ. CDR3 size: 15 residues. CDR3 sequence reads: CASSLAGEVLETQYF. DNA for the CDR3: TGTGCCAGCAGCTTAGCAGGGGAAGTATTAGAGACCCAGTACTTC.

V is TRBV28 and J is TRBJ2-2, with 9 nucleotides matching TRBD1. The V gene end was trimmed by 7 bases and the J gene end by 5 bases; junction bases not matched to a gene: 11. Germline V gives CDR1 MDHEN, CDR2 SYDVKM. The CDR3 covers 16 residues. The DNA for the CDR3 is TGTGCCAGCACCTTTGGTTCGACAGGGGGGACCGGGGAGCTGTTTTTT. Translating gives CASTFGSTGGTGELFF.

This clonotype was observed a handful of times. The rearrangement uses TRBV20-1 and TRBJ1-3, with a possible D match to TRBD1 (6 bases). CDR1 and CDR2 (germline): DFQATT, SNEGSKA (reference sequence). The CDR3 has 17 residues. V lost 0 bases and J lost 2, with 17 bases in between. CDR3 nucleotides: TGCAGTGCTAGAGAGTTAAGTCCGGGGGCTGCTGGAAACACCATATATTTT. It codes for CSARELSPGAAGNTIYF.

This clonotype was seen at least ten times. This chain links TRBV13 with TRBJ2-3, with TRBD1 as a possible D gene (5 bases). The CDR3 has 14 amino acids. The V end was cut by 5 bases, the J end by 3 bases, with 12 bases between. Per germline, CDR1 PRHDT and CDR2 FYEKMQ (reference sequence). CDR3 amino acids: CASSLATVTDTQYF. CDR3 nucleotides: TGTGCCAGCAGCCTTGCGACAGTTACAGATACGCAGTATTTT.

This clonotype was seen only a few times. CDR3 sequence (DNA): TGTGCCAGCACCTACGGGGTAGTTGATCAGCCCCAGCATTTT. Its translation is CASTYGVVDQPQHF. The genes are TRBV28 and TRBJ1-5, with D unresolved. The germline V and J ends were trimmed by 7 bases and 5 bases, with 15 bases remaining between them. The germline V gene encodes CDR1 MDHEN and CDR2 SYDVKM. The CDR3 has 14 amino acids.

The V and J genes are TRBV20-1 and TRBJ1-1, with 8 bases fitting TRBD1. CDR1 and CDR2 (germline): DFQATT, SNEGSKA (reference sequence). With V trimmed by 6 bases and J by 2 bases, 2 bases remained unmatched. The CDR3 contains 12 residues. The DNA of the CDR3 is TGCAGTGCCGACAGGGGAAACACTGAAGCTTTCTTT. As protein: CSADRGNTEAFF.

The chain recombines TRBV2 with TRBJ2-1; 8 bases are a match to TRBD2. Germline CDR1 and CDR2: SNHLY and FYNNEI. Trimming at V came to 5 bases and at J to 10 bases, leaving 4 bases not matched to a gene. The CDR3 is 12 amino acids. This chain's CDR3 is CASSPLAAEQFF. The CDR3 DNA reads as TGTGCCAGCAGTCCACTAGCGGCAGAGCAGTTCTTC.

This clonotype was seen a few times. This chain joins TRBV19 and TRBJ1-2; tentatively, D is TRBD1 (6 bases). Trimming pared 6 bases from V and 8 bases from J, leaving 13 bases between. The length of the CDR3 is 12 residues. Germline V gene lookup returns CDR1 LNHDA and CDR2 SQIVND (reference sequence). The CDR3 nucleotides are TGTGCCAGTAGGGCCCCAGGGGACGGCTACACCTTC. This codes for CASRAPGDGYTF.

This clonotype has a count of ten or more. CDR3 sequence reads: CASSYSIGGEDTEAFF. CDR3 DNA: TGTGCCAGCAGTTACTCGATAGGGGGAGAGGACACTGAAGCTTTCTTT. The genes are TRBV6-2 or TRBV6-3 and TRBJ1-1; D possibly corresponds to TRBD1 (6 bases). The germline V gene has CDR1 MNHEY and CDR2 SVGEGT. The CDR3 consists of 16 residues. Between the trimmed V and J ends, which lost 0 bases and 3 bases, there was a span of 14 bases.

This clonotype appeared many times. CDR3 nucleotides: TGTGCCAGCAGCCCGTGGGGGGGATTGAATGAGCAGTTCTTC. Amino acids: CASSPWGGLNEQFF. The rearrangement uses TRBV11-2 and TRBJ2-1, with 7 positions matching TRBD2. Germline V gene lookup returns CDR1 SGHAT and CDR2 FQNNGV. The CDR3 spans 14 residues. The trim removed 5 bases at V and 7 bases at J, leaving 8 bases unmatched.

This chain uses TRBV7-2 with TRBJ2-3, with D perhaps TRBD1 or TRBD2 (6 bases each). The V gene lost 4 bases and the J gene lost 4 bases, with 18 bases spanning the gap. Germline loops: CDR1 SGHTA, CDR2 FQGNSA. This CDR3 has 16 residues. CDR3 nucleotides: TGTGCCAGCAGCTCCAGCGGAGAGGGGGAGGCAGATACGCAGTATTTT. Amino acid sequence: CASSSSGEGEADTQYF.

This clonotype was counted at least ten times. The CDR3 sequence: CASSQERTENAAFF. In nucleotides, the CDR3 is TGCGCCAGCAGCCAAGAGAGAACGGAGAACGCGGCTTTCTTT. The chain is built from TRBV4-3 and TRBJ1-1; D ambiguous. Looked up from germline, CDR1 is LGHNA and CDR2 is YSLEER. The CDR3 runs to 14 residues. Trimming took 0 bases from V and 11 from J, leaving 16 bases between them.

This clonotype was counted at least ten times. V is TRBV6-5 and J is TRBJ1-5; 8 positions match TRBD1. After removal of 7 bases from V and 4 bases from J, the junction contained 9 bases not matched to a gene. The CDR3 runs to 15 residues. Germline V CDR1 and CDR2: MNHEY, SVGAGI. CDR3 DNA: TGTGCCAGCAAGAGTGGCAGGGGGCTAAATCAGCCCCAGCATTTT. Protein: CASKSGRGLNQPQHF.

This clonotype came up many times. The V call is TRBV25-1, the J call TRBJ1-3; TRBD1 matches 9 bases. This CDR3 is built from 14 residues. Germline trimming cut 4 bases from V and 6 bases from J; bases unmatched to any gene: 4. Per the germline V gene, CDR1 is MGHDK and CDR2 is SYGVNS. CDR3 sequence reads: CASSGGQGSNTIYF. The DNA of the CDR3 is TGTGCCAGCAGTGGCGGACAGGGGTCAAACACCATATATTTT.

The rearrangement joins TRBV7-9 to TRBJ1-1, with D unclear. Germline-derived CDR1 and CDR2 are SEHNR and FQNEAQ (reference sequence). Trimming left V 1 base short and J 1 base short, with 4 bases between. The CDR3 consists of 13 residues. The CDR3 DNA follows: TGTGCCAGCAGCTTAGAGTCGAACACTGAAGCTTTCTTT. It encodes CASSLESNTEAFF.

This clonotype was counted at least ten times. As DNA, the CDR3 is TGTGCCATCAGGGGAGGGACAGCGGGGGATACCAGCACAGATACGCAGTATTTT. This sequence encodes CAIRGGTAGDTSTDTQYF. V is TRBV10-3 and J is TRBJ2-3, with D maybe TRBD2 (8 bases). The V and J ends lost 6 bases and 0 bases respectively, with 22 bases between them. Germline values: CDR1 ENHRY, CDR2 SYGVKD. The CDR3 contains 18 residues.

The J gene is TRBJ1-5, the V gene TRBV6-2 or TRBV6-3; the D gene is possibly TRBD1 (6 bases). The CDR3 contains 17 residues. Germline V gives CDR1 MNHEY, CDR2 SVGEGT. Between the trimmed V and J ends, which lost 5 bases and 0 bases, there was a span of 17 bases. The CDR3 protein is CASSLLGTPYSNQPQHF. CDR3 in DNA: TGTGCCAGCAGTCTCCTCGGGACACCGTATAGCAATCAGCCCCAGCATTTT.

This chain links TRBV29-1 with TRBJ1-1, with D maybe TRBD1 (6 bases). The germline CDR1 and CDR2 sequences are SQVTM and ANQGSEA. The CDR3 runs to 13 residues. The V end lost 4 bases, the J end lost 1 base, and 10 bases lay between the germline ends. The CDR3 DNA is TGCAGCGTTGGCCTGACAGGGAACACTGAAGCTTTCTTT. Translating gives CSVGLTGNTEAFF.

This clonotype was observed a handful of times. The chain uses TRBV19 and TRBJ2-7, with 9 bases aligning to TRBD1. There are 16 residues in the CDR3. Germline CDR1 and CDR2: LNHDA and SQIVND (reference sequence). The trim removed 4 bases at V and 5 bases at J, leaving 12 bases unmatched. CDR3 DNA sequence: TGTGCCAGTAGTAAGTGGACCGGGACAGGGACGCACGAGCAGTACTTC. Translating it yields CASSKWTGTGTHEQYF.

This clonotype has more than one count but fewer than ten. V gene TRBV27 combines with J gene TRBJ2-7; D might be TRBD1 or TRBD2, each matching 6 bases. The CDR3 spans 14 residues. V was clipped by 3 bases and J by 5 bases, with 14 bases between them. Germline V lookup: CDR1 MNHEY, CDR2 SMNVEV (reference sequence). The CDR3 loop reads CASSFRGRPHEQYF. The CDR3 DNA sequence: TGTGCCAGCAGTTTCCGGGGGCGCCCCCACGAGCAGTACTTC.

This clonotype was recorded at least ten times. The V gene is TRBV6-5, the J gene TRBJ2-3, with 14 bases matching TRBD2. Germline V gene data show CDR1 as MNHEY and CDR2 as SVGAGI. The CDR3 is made up of 16 amino acids. Trimming removed 6 bases from V and 5 bases from J; junction bases left unmatched: 7. CDR3 DNA: TGTGCCAGCAGGCAGACTAGCGGGGGGGCGAGAGATACGCAGTATTTT. It codes for CASRQTSGGARDTQYF.

This clonotype was observed at least ten times. This chain uses TRBV11-1 with TRBJ1-2; D is possibly TRBD1 (6 bases). Germline assignment: CDR1 SGHAT and CDR2 FQDESV (reference sequence). The CDR3 is 16 amino acids. With 4 bases removed from V and 1 base from J, the gap between germline ends came to 16 bases. This CDR3 reads CASSSPDRTHNYGYTF. In DNA form, the CDR3 reads TGTGCCAGCAGCTCCCCGGACAGAACTCATAACTATGGCTACACCTTC.

Written as DNA, the CDR3 is TGTGCCAGCAGCGAGGCAGGGGGCTACTATGGCTACACCTTC. Translation gives CASSEAGGYYGYTF. J is TRBJ1-2 and V is TRBV7-2; 8 nucleotides line up with TRBD1. The length of the CDR3 is 14 residues. Germline values: CDR1 SGHTA, CDR2 FQGNSA. J gave up 3 bases and V 5 bases, and 5 bases lay outside the gene matches.

The chain joins TRBV20-1 to TRBJ1-1; TRBD1 agrees at 7 bases. From germline, CDR1 is DFQATT and CDR2 SNEGSKA (reference sequence). J gave up 5 bases and V 2 bases, and 8 bases lay outside the gene matches. The CDR3 loop spans 14 amino acids. The CDR3: CSARRADRETEAFF. CDR3 bases: TGCAGTGCTAGAAGGGCCGACAGGGAAACTGAAGCTTTCTTT.

This rearrangement joins TRBV21-1 to TRBJ1-1. TRBV21-1 is deemed a pseudogene. CDR3 length: 12 amino acids. CDR3 DNA: TGTGCCAGCAGCAATCCAGAGCTGGGAGCTTTCTTT. Translating gives CASSNPELGAFF.

The chain links TRBV13 to TRBJ1-1; D perhaps matches TRBD1 (5 bases). V was shortened by 2 bases and J by 4 bases, with 8 bases between the two germline ends. There are 13 residues in the CDR3. Germline loops: CDR1 PRHDT, CDR2 FYEKMQ (reference sequence). The CDR3 bases are TGTGCCAGCAGCTTAATAAGGGGCACTGAAGCTTTCTTT. Translating gives CASSLIRGTEAFF.

There are a few counts of this clonotype. This chain connects TRBV7-9 to TRBJ1-5; possible D gene TRBD1, 5 bases. CDR3 size: 17 residues. Germline V gene lookup returns CDR1 SEHNR and CDR2 FQNEAQ (reference sequence). V was cut by 1 base and J by 3 bases, with 16 bases left in between. The CDR3 DNA reads as TGTGCCAGCAGCTTAGTCGGGGACTCACTCTACAATCAGCCCCAGCATTTT. It specifies CASSLVGDSLYNQPQHF. The entire variable domain, with the rest obtained from reference TRBV7-9 and TRBJ1-5, is as follows: DTGVSQNPRHKITKRGQNVTFRCDPISEHNRLYWYRQTLGQGPEFLTYFQNEAQLEKSRLLSDRFSAERPKGSFSTLEIQRTEQGDSAMYLCASSLVGDSLYNQPQHFGDGTRLSIL.

This clonotype has only a few counts. The chain recombines TRBV9 with TRBJ2-3; D gene unclear. CDR1 SGDLS and CDR2 YYNGEE come from the germline V gene. This CDR3 region has 13 residues. Trimming stripped 0 bases from V and 2 bases from J, with 4 bases between. CDR3 loop: CASSVVITDTQYF. The CDR3 region has the DNA TGTGCCAGCAGCGTAGTTATCACAGATACGCAGTATTTT. Complete variable domain (other parts from reference TRBV9 and TRBJ2-3): DSGVTQTPKHLITATGQRVTLRCSPRSGDLSVYWYQQSLDQGLQFLIQYYNGEERAKGNILERFSAQQFPDLHSELNLSSLELGDSALYFCASSVVITDTQYFGPGTRLTVL.